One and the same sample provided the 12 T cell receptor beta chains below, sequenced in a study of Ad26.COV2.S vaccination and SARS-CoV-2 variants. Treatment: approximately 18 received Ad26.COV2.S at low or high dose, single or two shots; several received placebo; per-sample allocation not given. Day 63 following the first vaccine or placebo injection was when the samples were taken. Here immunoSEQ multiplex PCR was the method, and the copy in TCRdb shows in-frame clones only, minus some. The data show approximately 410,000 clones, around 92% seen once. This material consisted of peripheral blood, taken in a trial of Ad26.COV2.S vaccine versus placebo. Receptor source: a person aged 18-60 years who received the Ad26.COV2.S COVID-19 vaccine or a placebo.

DNA for the CDR3: TGCGCCAGCAGCCAAGATGGCCGGGCTGAAGCTTTCTTT. This gives the protein CASSQDGRAEAFF. This chain uses TRBV4-1 with TRBJ1-1; D not resolved. This CDR3 region has 13 residues. Germline assignment: CDR1 MGHRA and CDR2 YSYEKL. V shed 0 bases and J shed 6 bases, with 8 bases lying between them.

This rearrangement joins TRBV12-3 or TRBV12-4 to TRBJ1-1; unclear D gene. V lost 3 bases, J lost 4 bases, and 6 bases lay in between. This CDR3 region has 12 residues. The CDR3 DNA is TGTGCCAGCAGTTTTTCCCCCACTGAAGCTTTCTTT. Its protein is CASSFSPTEAFF.

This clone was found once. The CDR3 nucleotides are TGCGCCAGCAGCTCGGGGGGGAGCACAGATACGCAGTATTTT. It codes for CASSSGGSTDTQYF. The chain has TRBV5-1 and TRBJ2-3, with 8 positions matching TRBD2. The CDR3 totals 14 residues. The germline V gene has CDR1 SGHRS and CDR2 YFSETQ. Unmatched junction bases numbered 0, after V lost 3 bases and J lost 0 bases.

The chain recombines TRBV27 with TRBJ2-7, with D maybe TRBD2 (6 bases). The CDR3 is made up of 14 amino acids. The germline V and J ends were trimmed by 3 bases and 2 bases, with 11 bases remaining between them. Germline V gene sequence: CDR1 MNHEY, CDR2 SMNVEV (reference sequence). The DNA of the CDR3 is TGTGCCAGCAGTTTTGGGGCGGGAACCTACGAGCAGTACTTC. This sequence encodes CASSFGAGTYEQYF.

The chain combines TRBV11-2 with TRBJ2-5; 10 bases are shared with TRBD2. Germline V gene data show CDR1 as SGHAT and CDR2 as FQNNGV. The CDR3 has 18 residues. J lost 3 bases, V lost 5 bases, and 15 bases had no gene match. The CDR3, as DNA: TGTGCCAGCAGCCCCGGTGGTAGCGGGGGGTTCTTTAAAGAGACCCAGTACTTC. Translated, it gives CASSPGGSGGFFKETQYF.

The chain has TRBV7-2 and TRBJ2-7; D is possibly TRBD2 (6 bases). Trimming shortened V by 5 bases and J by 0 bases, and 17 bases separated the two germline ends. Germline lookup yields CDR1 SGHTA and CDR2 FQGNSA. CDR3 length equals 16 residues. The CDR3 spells CASSPRGAGFSYEQYF. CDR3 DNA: TGTGCCAGCAGCCCCCGAGGGGCGGGATTCTCCTACGAGCAGTACTTC. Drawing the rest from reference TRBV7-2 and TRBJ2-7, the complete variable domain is GAGVSQSPSNKVTEKGKDVELRCDPISGHTALYWYRQSLGQGLEFLIYFQGNSAPDKSGLPSDRFSAERTGGSVSTLTIQRTQQEDSAVYLCASSPRGAGFSYEQYFGPGTRLTVT.

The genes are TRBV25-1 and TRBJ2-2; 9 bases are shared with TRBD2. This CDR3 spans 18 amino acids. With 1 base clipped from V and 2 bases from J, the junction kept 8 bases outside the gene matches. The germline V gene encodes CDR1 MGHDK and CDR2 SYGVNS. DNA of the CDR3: TGTGCCAGCAGTGAATTTTCGCTAGCGGGACTAAACACCGGGGAGCTGTTTTTT. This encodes CASSEFSLAGLNTGELFF. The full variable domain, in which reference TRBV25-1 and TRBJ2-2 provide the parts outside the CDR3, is EADIYQTPRYLVIGTGKKITLECSQTMGHDKMYWYQQDPGMELHLIHYSYGVNSTEKGDLSSESTVSRIRTEHFPLTLESARPSHTSQYLCASSEFSLAGLNTGELFFGEGSRLTVL.

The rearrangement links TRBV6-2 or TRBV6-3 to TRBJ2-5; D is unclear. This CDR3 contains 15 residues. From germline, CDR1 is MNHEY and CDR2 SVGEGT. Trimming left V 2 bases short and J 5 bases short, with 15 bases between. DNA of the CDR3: TGTGCCAGCAGTTACGCTCTGGGGTTGCACGAGACCCAGTACTTC. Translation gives CASSYALGLHETQYF.

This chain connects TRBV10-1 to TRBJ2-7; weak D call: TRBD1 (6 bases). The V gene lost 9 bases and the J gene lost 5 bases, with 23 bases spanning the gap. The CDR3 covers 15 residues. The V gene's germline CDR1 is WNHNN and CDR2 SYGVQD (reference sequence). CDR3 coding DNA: TGCGCCAGGCTACCAGGGGACACCCTCAGGGACGAGCAGTACTTC. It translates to CARLPGDTLRDEQYF.

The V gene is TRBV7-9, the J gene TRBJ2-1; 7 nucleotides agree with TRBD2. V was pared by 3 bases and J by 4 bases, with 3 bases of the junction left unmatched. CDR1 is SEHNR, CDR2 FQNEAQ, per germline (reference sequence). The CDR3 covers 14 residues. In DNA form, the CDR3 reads TGTGCCAGCAGCTTGTCGGGGGGATACAATGAGCAGTTCTTC. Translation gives CASSLSGGYNEQFF.

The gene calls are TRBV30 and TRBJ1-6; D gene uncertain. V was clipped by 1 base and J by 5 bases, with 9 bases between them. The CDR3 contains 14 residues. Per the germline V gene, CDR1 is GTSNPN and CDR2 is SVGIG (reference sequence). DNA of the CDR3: TGTGCCTGGAGTGCCAGGACTGATAATTCACCCCTCCACTTT. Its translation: CAWSARTDNSPLHF.

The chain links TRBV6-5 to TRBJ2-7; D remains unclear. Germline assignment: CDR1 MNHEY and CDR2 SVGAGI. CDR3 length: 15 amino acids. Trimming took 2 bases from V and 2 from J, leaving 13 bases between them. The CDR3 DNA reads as TGTGCCAGCAGTTACGCGGCAGCCTTGACCTACGAGCAGTACTTC. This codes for CASSYAAALTYEQYF.